The clone carrying this T cell receptor beta chain occurred a few times. Antigen specificity is unknown. This sample is drawn from a study of CD8+ T cells in alopecia areata. Turning to the study itself: Those treated were given oral tofacitinib at 5 to 10 mg twice daily. Study-wide findings and caveats: In scalp samples, resident alphabeta T cells of normal skin are also sequenced.

Sequencing used cDNA as its template, made by extracting RNA and reverse transcribing it. Measured with immunoSEQ multiplex PCR; TCRdb has only the in-frame clones, and not every one. There are more than 200,000 clones in the sample; roughly two thirds occur only once, and more than 0.95% lies in the top ten. Alopecia areata patients provided lesional scalp punch biopsies and peripheral blood, both collected for the study. The receptor was isolated from a human donor with alopecia areata. The sequencing used CD4+ T cells sorted from blood, collected at week 0.

Here the CDR3 DNA reads TGCAGCGGGCGGACAGGGGGGAACACCGGGGAGCTGTTTTTT. This gives the protein CSGRTGGNTGELFF. The chain couples TRBV29-1 to TRBJ2-2; 10 nucleotides match TRBD1. This CDR3 spans 14 amino acids. V shed 7 bases, J shed 1 base, and the junction held 3 bases outside the gene matches. CDR1 and CDR2 from the germline V gene are SQVTM and ANQGSEA.